The clone carrying this TCR beta chain was observed a few times. The target antigen is unknown. The investigators reverse transcribed all of the isolated RNA, so they sequenced expressed TCRB transcripts. Repertoires were generated with immunoSEQ multiplex PCR, while TCRdb's copy carries only in-frame clones and drops some. The sample includes under 200,000 clones, approximately 8.1% of them seen just once. CDR1 SGHAT and CDR2 FQNNGV come from the germline V gene. The CDR3 spans 18 residues. After removal of 5 bases from V and 5 bases from J, the junction contained 14 bases not matched to a gene. The data belong to a study of beta chain features in type 1 diabetes. On the study more broadly: When patients were set against healthy donors, age, gender and cell yields were similar. Study-wide results and caveats: cDNA-based sequencing might over-represent cells highly expressing TCR. In every one of the four CD4+ subsets, TCRB CDR3s were moderately but significantly shorter in Type 1 diabetes patients. TCRB repertoires of naive, central memory and Treg cells appeared more similar among patients than among healthy donors.

Sequences were obtained from central memory CD4+ T cells from blood. The TCR was taken from a man younger than 35 in good health. The chain carries TRBV11-2 and TRBJ2-5; 13 nucleotides agree with TRBD2. The CDR3 nucleotides read TGTGCCAGCAGCAGCCCCGGGACTAGCGGGATAAGGGGGGAGACCCAGTACTTC. It encodes CASSSPGTSGIRGETQYF.